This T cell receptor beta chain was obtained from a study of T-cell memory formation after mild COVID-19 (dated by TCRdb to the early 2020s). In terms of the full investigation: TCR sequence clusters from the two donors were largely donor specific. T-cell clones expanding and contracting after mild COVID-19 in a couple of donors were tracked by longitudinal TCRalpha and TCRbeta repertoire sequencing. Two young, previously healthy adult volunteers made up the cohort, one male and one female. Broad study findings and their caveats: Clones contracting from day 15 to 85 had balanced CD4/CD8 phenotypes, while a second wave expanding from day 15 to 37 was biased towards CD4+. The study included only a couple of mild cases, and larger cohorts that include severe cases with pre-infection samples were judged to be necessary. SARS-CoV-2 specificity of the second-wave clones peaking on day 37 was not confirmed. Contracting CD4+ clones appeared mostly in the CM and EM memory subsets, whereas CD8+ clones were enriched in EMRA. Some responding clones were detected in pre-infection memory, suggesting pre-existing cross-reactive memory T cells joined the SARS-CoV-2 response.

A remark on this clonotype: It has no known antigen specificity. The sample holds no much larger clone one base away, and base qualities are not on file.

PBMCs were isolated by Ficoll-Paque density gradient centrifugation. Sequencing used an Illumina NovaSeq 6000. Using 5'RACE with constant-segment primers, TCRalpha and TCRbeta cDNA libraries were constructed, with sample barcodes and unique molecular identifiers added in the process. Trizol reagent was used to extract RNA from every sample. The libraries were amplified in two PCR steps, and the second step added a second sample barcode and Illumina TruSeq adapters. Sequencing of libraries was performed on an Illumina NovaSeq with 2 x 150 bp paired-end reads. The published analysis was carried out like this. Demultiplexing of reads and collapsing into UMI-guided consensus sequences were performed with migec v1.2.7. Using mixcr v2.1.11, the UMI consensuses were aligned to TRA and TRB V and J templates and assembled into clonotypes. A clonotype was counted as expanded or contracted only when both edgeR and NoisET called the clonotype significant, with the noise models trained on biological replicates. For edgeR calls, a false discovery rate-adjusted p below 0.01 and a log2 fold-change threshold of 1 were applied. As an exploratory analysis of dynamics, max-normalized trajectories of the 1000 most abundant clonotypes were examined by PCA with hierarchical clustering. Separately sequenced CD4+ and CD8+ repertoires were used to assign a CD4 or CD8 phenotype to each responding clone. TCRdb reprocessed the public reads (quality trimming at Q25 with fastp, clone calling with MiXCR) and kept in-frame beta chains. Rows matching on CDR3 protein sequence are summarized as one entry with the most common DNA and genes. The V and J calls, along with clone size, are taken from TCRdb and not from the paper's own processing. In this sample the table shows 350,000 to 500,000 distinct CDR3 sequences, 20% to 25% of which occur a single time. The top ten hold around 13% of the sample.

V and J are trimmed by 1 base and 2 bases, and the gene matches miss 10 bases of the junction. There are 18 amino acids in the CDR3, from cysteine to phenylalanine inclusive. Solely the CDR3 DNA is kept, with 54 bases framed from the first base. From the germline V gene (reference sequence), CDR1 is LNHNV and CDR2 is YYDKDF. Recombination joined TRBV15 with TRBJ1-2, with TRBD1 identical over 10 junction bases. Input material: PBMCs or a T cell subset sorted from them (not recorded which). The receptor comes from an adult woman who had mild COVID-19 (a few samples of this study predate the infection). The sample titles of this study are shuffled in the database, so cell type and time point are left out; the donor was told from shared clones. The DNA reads TGTGCCACCAGCAGAGTCCCCCGAGGACAGGGGGACAACTATGGCTACACCTTC. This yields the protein CATSRVPRGQGDNYGYTF.